This T cell receptor (beta chain) appears in the sequencing data of a study of shared clonotypes between healthy human individuals. V was clipped by 2 bases and J by 2 bases, with 13 bases between them. CDR3 length: 16 amino acids. Germline-derived CDR1 and CDR2 are SGHVS and FNYEAQ. Healthy and HIV-negative, the adult donors had no recent acute infections or vaccinations. Assay used: immunoSEQ multiplex PCR; TCRdb lists only in-frame clones, some missing. The table has some 1,400,000 clones, approximately 97% seen once. The TCR comes from a man aged 25 to 45 in good health. V gene TRBV7-6 combines with J gene TRBJ1-3, with D hard to call. The specimen was naive CD4+ T cells sorted from blood. Stated subset: CD45RA+ positively selected. DNA of the CDR3: TGTGCCAGCAGCTTATATATCCCAGGAGCTGGAAACACCATATATTTT. Its protein is CASSLYIPGAGNTIYF.